The text below deals with one T cell receptor beta chain. Trimming pared 0 bases from V and 5 bases from J, leaving 15 bases between. This CDR3 region has 16 residues. CDR1 is MNHNY, CDR2 SVGAGI, per germline (reference sequence). Libraries were prepared by immunoSEQ multiplex PCR; TCRdb keeps only in-frame clonotypes and omits some of them. The sample includes roughly 190,000 clones, approximately 90% of them seen just once. These data originate in a study of blood T cell repertoires in COVID-19. The wider study: The cDNA or gDNA used as material had been derived from T cells, B-cell-depleted T cells, or PBMCs.

This receptor was taken from a man between 60 and 70 years old with active or convalescent COVID-19. The specimen was peripheral blood. This chain uses TRBV6-6 with TRBJ2-3, with D possibly TRBD1 on 6 matching bases. The CDR3 protein is CASSYSIQGLGDTQYF. CDR3 bases: TGTGCCAGCAGTTACTCGATTCAGGGGTTGGGAGATACGCAGTATTTT.